This TCR beta chain stems from a study of blood T cell repertoires in COVID-19. V lost 4 bases and J 6 bases, leaving 10 bases between the germline ends. The CDR3 runs 11 residues. Per the germline V gene, CDR1 is DFQATT and CDR2 is SNEGSKA (reference sequence). Assay: immunoSEQ multiplex PCR; the TCRdb copy retains only in-frame clones and omits some. Of 190,000 or so clones listed, less than 80% are singletons. Input material: peripheral blood. This clonotype originated in a man aged 45 to 65 who had recovered from COVID-19. The chain is built from TRBV20-1 and TRBJ2-7, with D possibly being TRBD2 (6 bases). The CDR3 DNA reads TGCAGTGCTAAACGACTAGGCGAGCAGTACTTC. Amino acids: CSAKRLGEQYF.